These 20 T cell receptor beta chains were all obtained from the same sample, sequenced in a study of cytotoxic CD8 clonotypes in ibrutinib-treated CLL. Measured with immunoSEQ multiplex PCR; TCRdb has only the in-frame clones, and not every one. The table lists around 200,000 clones, about three quarters of them singletons. This specimen was PBMCs, taken after 12 months of ibrutinib treatment. Every receptor here comes from a human donor with chronic lymphocytic leukemia.

This chain joins TRBV25-1 and TRBJ1-1, with no clear D. V was trimmed by 3 bases and J by 3 bases, leaving 14 bases between them. Germline lookup yields CDR1 MGHDK and CDR2 SYGVNS. The CDR3 is 15 residues long. CDR3 nucleotides: TGTGCCAGCAGTGATCCCAGTGGATCGGACACTGAAGCTTTCTTT. Protein product: CASSDPSGSDTEAFF.

The V and J genes are TRBV7-9 and TRBJ1-1, with D uncertain. With 1 base removed from V and 7 bases from J, the gap between germline ends came to 13 bases. Looked up from germline, CDR1 is SEHNR and CDR2 is FQNEAQ (reference sequence). The CDR3 has 14 residues. In nucleotides, the CDR3 is TGTGCCAGCAGCTTAGAGTTATTGGCTTATGAAGCTTTCTTT. Its translation is CASSLELLAYEAFF.

The chain joins TRBV9 to TRBJ1-1; D call uncertain. Trimming removed 2 bases at V and 1 base at J, with 9 bases between. CDR1 is SGDLS and CDR2 is YYNGEE in the germline V gene. CDR3 length equals 14 residues. Here the CDR3 reads CASSVQGGNTEAFF. DNA of the CDR3: TGTGCCAGCAGCGTCCAAGGCGGGAACACTGAAGCTTTCTTT. The variable domain in full, completed from reference TRBV9 and TRBJ1-1, reads DSGVTQTPKHLITATGQRVTLRCSPRSGDLSVYWYQQSLDQGLQFLIQYYNGEERAKGNILERFSAQQFPDLHSELNLSSLELGDSALYFCASSVQGGNTEAFFGQGTRLTVV.

The chain carries TRBV11-3 and TRBJ2-2; 10 bases align to TRBD1. J lost 5 bases, V lost 5 bases, and 5 bases had no gene match. The length of the CDR3 is 15 residues. Germline V CDR1 and CDR2: SGHNT, YENEEA. The CDR3 here is CASSRGQGRTGELFF. The CDR3 coding sequence is TGTGCCAGCAGCAGGGGACAGGGGAGAACCGGGGAGCTGTTTTTT.

The chain recombines TRBV28 with TRBJ1-5; 10 nucleotides line up with TRBD1. The CDR3 is made up of 15 amino acids. From germline, CDR1 is MDHEN and CDR2 SYDVKM. With V trimmed by 3 bases and J by 6 bases, 5 bases remained unmatched. The CDR3 reads CASSFATGGPQPQHF. In DNA form, the CDR3 reads TGTGCCAGCAGTTTCGCGACAGGGGGCCCTCAGCCCCAGCATTTT.

The chain combines TRBV30 with TRBJ2-1; 9 bases align to TRBD2. The CDR3 is 18 residues long. Germline-derived CDR1 and CDR2 are GTSNPN and SVGIG (reference sequence). Losses at the gene ends were 2 bases for V and 1 base for J; bases not matched to a gene: 12. This chain's CDR3 is CAWSPPGLAFRSYNEQFF. CDR3 bases: TGTGCCTGGAGTCCTCCGGGACTAGCTTTCCGGTCCTACAATGAGCAGTTCTTC.

The J gene is TRBJ2-3, the V gene TRBV9; D is unresolved. CDR1 is SGDLS and CDR2 is YYNGEE in the germline V gene. CDR3 length: 15 amino acids. The ends were cut back, 0 bases at V and 1 base at J, with 9 bases in the middle. The CDR3 DNA sequence: TGTGCCAGCAGCGTAGTGAGGCCTGGCACAGATACGCAGTATTTT. Its translation is CASSVVRPGTDTQYF.

V gene TRBV29-1 combines with J gene TRBJ2-1; the D gene is possibly TRBD1 (5 bases). Germline V gene lookup returns CDR1 SQVTM and CDR2 ANQGSEA. The length of the CDR3 is 13 residues. CDR3 amino acids: CTIRAGYCNEQFF. The DNA for the CDR3 is TGCACCATCAGGGCAGGCTATTGCAATGAGCAGTTCTTC.

The rearrangement links TRBV27 to TRBJ1-6; weak D call: TRBD1 (6 bases). CDR1 is MNHEY, CDR2 SMNVEV, per germline (reference sequence). This CDR3 has 20 residues. V was pared by 5 bases and J by 1 base, with 24 bases between. This CDR3 is CASSHGNRATGGSYNSPLHF. CDR3 sequence (DNA): TGTGCCAGCAGTCACGGGAACAGGGCAACGGGAGGGTCCTATAATTCACCCCTCCACTTT.

This sequence joins TRBV20-1 and TRBJ1-2; D is ambiguous. Germline lookup yields CDR1 DFQATT and CDR2 SNEGSKA (reference sequence). The CDR3 is 11 residues long. V shed 4 bases and J shed 7 bases, with 10 bases lying between them. The CDR3 loop is CSATRGAGYTF. The CDR3, as DNA: TGCAGTGCTACCCGCGGCGCTGGCTACACCTTC.

Written as DNA, the CDR3 is TGTGCCAGCAGTGTCATACAGGGGAACAACTATGGCTACACCTTC. Protein sequence: CASSVIQGNNYGYTF. J is TRBJ1-2 and V is TRBV28; TRBD1 matches at 7 bases. The CDR3 contains 15 residues. V trimming: 5 bases; J trimming: 2 bases; junction bases outside the gene matches: 8. CDR1 and CDR2 from the germline V gene are MDHEN and SYDVKM.

The V gene is TRBV29-1, the J gene TRBJ2-7, with 8 bases aligning to TRBD2. CDR3 length: 14 amino acids. Germline-derived CDR1 and CDR2 are SQVTM and ANQGSEA. The J segment lost 2 bases and the V segment lost 5 bases, leaving 8 bases of the junction unmatched. CDR3 protein: CSVFSGRGTYEQYF. CDR3 nucleotide sequence: TGCAGCGTTTTCAGCGGGAGAGGGACCTACGAGCAGTACTTC.

This clone was counted a few times. The V call is TRBV19, the J call TRBJ1-5; D is possibly TRBD1 (5 bases). This CDR3 is 13 amino acids long. Between the trimmed V and J ends, which lost 4 bases and 2 bases, there was a span of 6 bases. Germline CDR1 and CDR2: LNHDA and SQIVND (reference sequence). CDR3 residues: CASSRGGNQPQHF. The CDR3 bases are TGTGCCAGTAGTAGGGGGGGCAATCAGCCCCAGCATTTT.

This clone was detected only a few times. V and J are TRBV18 and TRBJ2-2, with D unclear. Germline V gene data show CDR1 as KGHSH and CDR2 as LQKENI. V lost 4 bases and J 4 bases, leaving 4 bases between the germline ends. CDR3 size: 12 residues. The CDR3 loop is CASSLSTGELFF. Written as DNA, the CDR3 is TGTGCCAGCTCACTAAGCACCGGGGAGCTGTTTTTT.

The rearrangement joins TRBV4-2 to TRBJ2-3; D not certain. CDR3 length equals 15 residues. Germline CDR1 reads LGHNA; CDR2 reads YNFKEQ. Trimming cost V 3 bases and J 5 bases, with 15 bases left between them. The CDR3 here is CASSQDRLVLDTQYF. The CDR3 DNA follows: TGTGCCAGCAGCCAGGACCGACTCGTCTTAGATACGCAGTATTTT.

The chain links TRBV9 to TRBJ1-2; TRBD1 agrees at 9 bases. The length of the CDR3 is 16 residues. Germline V CDR1 and CDR2: SGDLS, YYNGEE. Losses at the gene ends were 3 bases for V and 8 bases for J; bases not matched to a gene: 14. CDR3: CASSASSVGQGDGYTF. The CDR3 DNA follows: TGTGCCAGCAGCGCATCTAGTGTGGGACAGGGAGACGGCTACACCTTC.

The V call is TRBV30, the J call TRBJ1-2; 8 positions agree with TRBD1. The CDR3 consists of 13 residues. CDR1 GTSNPN and CDR2 SVGIG come from the germline V gene (reference sequence). J lost 7 bases, V lost 1 base, and 5 bases had no gene match. The CDR3 nucleotides are TGTGCCTGGAGTGGCCAGGGGGCGGGTGGCTACACCTTC. Protein: CAWSGQGAGGYTF. Full variable domain (rest looked up from reference TRBV30 and TRBJ1-2): SQTIHQWPATLVQPVGSPLSLECTVEGTSNPNLYWYRQAAGRGLQLLFYSVGIGQISSEVPQNLSASRPQDRQFILSSKKLLLSDSGFYLCAWSGQGAGGYTFGSGTRLTVV.

This rearrangement joins TRBV18 to TRBJ2-7, with D perhaps TRBD1 (5 bases). Trimming shortened V by 6 bases and J by 6 bases, and 15 bases separated the two germline ends. This CDR3 spans 13 amino acids. Germline CDR1 and CDR2: KGHSH and LQKENI. The CDR3 region has the DNA TGTGCCAGCTCGGGGCCGGGTCAGGGCGAGCAGTACTTC. It codes for CASSGPGQGEQYF.

The rearrangement joins TRBV27 to TRBJ1-2, with 12 bases that match TRBD1. Germline assignment: CDR1 MNHEY and CDR2 SMNVEV (reference sequence). This CDR3 is 13 amino acids long. Trimming took 8 bases from V and 5 from J; bases not matched to a gene: 3. CDR3 loop: CASGDRGRYGYTF. CDR3 nucleotide sequence: TGTGCCAGCGGGGACAGGGGGCGGTATGGCTACACCTTC.

The V and J genes are TRBV7-3 and TRBJ1-6; D not resolved. From germline, CDR1 is SGHTA and CDR2 FQGTGA. V was pared by 4 bases and J by 5 bases, with 9 bases between. This CDR3 has 14 residues. As DNA, the CDR3 is TGTGCCAGCAGCTCCAACAGCCATAATTCACCCCTCCACTTT. Its translation is CASSSNSHNSPLHF.